The 23 T cell receptor beta chains given below trace back to one sample, sequenced in a study of T cell responses to AZD1222 COVID-19 vaccine. TCRdb's table, derived via immunoSEQ multiplex PCR, lists solely in-frame clones and lacks some. The sample contains approximately 70,000 clones, around four fifths of which appear only once. Sequenced here: peripheral blood, sampled on day 0 of AZD1222 vaccination. The source is an adult in good health.

The chain has TRBV5-8 and TRBJ1-2; D gene uncertain. Trimming shortened V by 0 bases and J by 4 bases, and 4 bases separated the two germline ends. The CDR3 consists of 12 residues. Germline CDR1 SGHTS, CDR2 YDEGEE. The CDR3 DNA reads TGTGCCAGCAGCTTGGTTACCTATGGCTACACCTTC. Residues: CASSLVTYGYTF. The full variable domain, rest sourced from reference TRBV5-8 and TRBJ1-2, is EAGVTQSPTHLIKTRGQQATLRCSPISGHTSVYWYQQALGLGLQFLLWYDEGEERNRGNFPPRFSGRQFPNYSSELNVNALELEDSALYLCASSLVTYGYTFGSGTRLTVV.

CDR3 DNA sequence: TGTGCCAGCAGCACCCAAGTTGGGGACTACGAGCAGTACTTC. It is translated as CASSTQVGDYEQYF. The genes are TRBV7-3 and TRBJ2-7, with unresolved D. Trimming left V 5 bases short and J 3 bases short, with 14 bases between. There are 14 residues in the CDR3. Germline CDR1 and CDR2: SGHTA and FQGTGA. The full variable domain, rest sourced from reference TRBV7-3 and TRBJ2-7, is GAGVSQTPSNKVTEKGKYVELRCDPISGHTALYWYRQSLGQGPEFLIYFQGTGAADDSGLPNDRFFAVRPEGSVSTLKIQRTERGDSAVYLCASSTQVGDYEQYFGPGTRLTVT.

The rearrangement uses TRBV2 and TRBJ1-6; D is undetermined. V lost 1 base and J 8 bases, leaving 12 bases between the germline ends. The CDR3 sequence is 15 residues long. Per the germline V gene, CDR1 is SNHLY and CDR2 is FYNNEI. The CDR3 DNA reads TGTGCCAGCAGTGAAGGGGTCAGGAGCGATTCACCCCTCCACTTT. Residues: CASSEGVRSDSPLHF.

The chain links TRBV3-1 (or the pseudogene TRBV3-2) to TRBJ1-2, with D possibly being TRBD1 (5 bases). The CDR3 consists of 12 residues. The germline V gene encodes CDR1 LGHDT and CDR2 YNNKEL (reference sequence). Trimming stripped 3 bases from V and 8 bases from J, with 10 bases between. CDR3 region: CASSHPGSGYTF. CDR3 bases: TGTGCCAGCAGCCACCCAGGGAGCGGCTACACCTTC.

Concerning this clone itself: At the DNA level, this CDR3 is encoded by other sequences in the same sample as well. The V and J genes are TRBV5-4 and TRBJ2-5; D unresolved. Trimming took off 0 bases at V and 0 bases at J, with 6 bases between the two ends. This CDR3 is built from 14 residues. Germline V gene sequence: CDR1 SGHNT, CDR2 YYREEE (reference sequence). The CDR3 nucleotides read TGTGCCAGCAGCTTGGACCCAGACCAAGAGACCCAGTACTTC. The encoded protein is CASSLDPDQETQYF.

The chain joins TRBV7-5 to TRBJ2-2. TRBV7-5 counts as a pseudogene. CDR3 length: 15 amino acids. The CDR3 loop is CARSLKPSKAGELFF. Here the CDR3 DNA reads TGTGCCAGAAGCTTAAAACCTTCTAAGGCCGGGGAGCTGTTTTTT.

This chain connects TRBV6-1 to TRBJ2-7; the D gene is possibly TRBD2 (6 bases). Between the trimmed V and J ends, which lost 2 bases and 0 bases, there was a span of 8 bases. Germline V CDR1 and CDR2: MNHNS, SASEGT. The CDR3 sequence is 14 residues long. CDR3 loop: CASSELALSYEQYF. Here the CDR3 DNA reads TGTGCCAGCAGTGAACTAGCGCTCTCCTACGAGCAGTACTTC.

This chain uses TRBV2 with TRBJ1-2, with D possibly matching TRBD1 (6 bases). Germline V gene sequence: CDR1 SNHLY, CDR2 FYNNEI. Trimming pared 6 bases from V and 4 bases from J, leaving 12 bases between. The CDR3 extends over 13 amino acids. CDR3 loop: CASRAGEGYGYTF. DNA of the CDR3: TGTGCCAGCAGAGCAGGGGAAGGCTATGGCTACACCTTC.

The rearrangement links TRBV29-1 to TRBJ2-3; TRBD1 or TRBD2 may be the D gene (7 bases each). The CDR3 consists of 14 residues. V was shortened by 5 bases and J by 5 bases, with 17 bases between the two germline ends. Germline values: CDR1 SQVTM, CDR2 ANQGSEA. The CDR3 is CSVSKAGTVDTQYF. For the CDR3, the DNA is TGCAGCGTTTCTAAAGCGGGGACAGTAGATACGCAGTATTTT.

The rearrangement joins TRBV6-5 to TRBJ1-2; no reliable D call. CDR1 MNHEY and CDR2 SVGAGI come from the germline V gene. The CDR3 extends over 11 amino acids. Trimming left V 6 bases short and J 4 bases short, with 6 bases between. CDR3 amino acids: CASSNSYGYTF. The CDR3 nucleotides are TGTGCCAGCAGCAACAGCTATGGCTACACCTTC.

The chain couples TRBV5-1 to TRBJ1-2, with TRBD1 matching over 8 bases. The germline CDR1 and CDR2 sequences are SGHRS and YFSETQ. This CDR3 region has 14 residues. V shed 4 bases, J shed 2 bases, and the junction held 4 bases outside the gene matches. The chain's CDR3 is CASSEDRENYGYTF. Written as DNA, the CDR3 is TGCGCCAGCAGCGAGGACAGGGAGAACTATGGCTACACCTTC.

This clone is a singleton in its sample. V usage is TRBV7-5 and J usage is TRBJ2-5. TRBV7-5 is shown as a pseudogene. The CDR3 consists of 15 residues. CDR3 loop: CARSSRDGYQETQYF. The CDR3 nucleotides read TGTGCCAGAAGCAGCCGGGACGGCTACCAAGAGACCCAGTACTTC.

This chain joins TRBV11-2 and TRBJ2-2; 14 bases are a match to TRBD2. This CDR3 contains 19 residues. Germline CDR1 SGHAT, CDR2 FQNNGV. The junction had 13 bases not matched to a gene; V was cut back by 5 bases and J by 5 bases. DNA for the CDR3: TGTGCCAGCAGCCCATGGGGACTAGCGGGGGTAACAAGGACCGGGGAGCTGTTTTTT. Protein sequence: CASSPWGLAGVTRTGELFF.

The V and J genes are TRBV5-8 and TRBJ1-2; D not certain. This CDR3 region has 14 residues. Between the trimmed V and J ends, which lost 0 bases and 3 bases, there was a span of 9 bases. CDR1 is SGHTS, CDR2 YDEGEE, per germline. The CDR3: CASSLVGQDYGYTF. The CDR3 region has the DNA TGTGCCAGCAGCTTGGTTGGGCAGGACTATGGCTACACCTTC. The full variable domain, with the rest looked up from reference TRBV5-8 and TRBJ1-2, is EAGVTQSPTHLIKTRGQQATLRCSPISGHTSVYWYQQALGLGLQFLLWYDEGEERNRGNFPPRFSGRQFPNYSSELNVNALELEDSALYLCASSLVGQDYGYTFGSGTRLTVV.

The V call is TRBV11-3, the J call TRBJ2-7, with 7 bases aligning to TRBD1. After removal of 5 bases from V and 2 bases from J, the junction contained 6 bases not matched to a gene. This CDR3 is built from 14 residues. The V gene's germline CDR1 is SGHNT and CDR2 YENEEA. CDR3 protein: CASSPSGTAYEQYF. Here the CDR3 DNA reads TGTGCCAGCAGCCCCTCCGGGACAGCCTACGAGCAGTACTTC.

The V call is TRBV7-8, the J call TRBJ1-3; D is undetermined. Germline values: CDR1 SGHVS, CDR2 FQNEAQ. The CDR3 totals 15 residues. Trimming shortened V by 5 bases and J by 2 bases, and 13 bases separated the two germline ends. CDR3 in amino acids: CASSPRIGAGNTIYF. DNA for the CDR3: TGTGCCAGCAGCCCTAGAATCGGGGCTGGAAACACCATATATTTT.

In its sample, this clone is medium-sized (0.01 to 0.1%). This chain links TRBV18 with TRBJ1-2; no definite D call. Germline V gene lookup returns CDR1 KGHSH and CDR2 LQKENI. V lost 6 bases and J 2 bases, leaving 16 bases between the germline ends. The CDR3 sequence is 15 residues long. The CDR3 protein is CASSNPMDLNYGYTF. DNA of the CDR3: TGTGCCAGCTCTAACCCGATGGACTTAAACTATGGCTACACCTTC.

The gene calls are TRBV27 and TRBJ2-1, with TRBD1 matching over 8 bases. V lost 4 bases to trimming and J lost 10 bases; unmatched junction nucleotides: 9. The CDR3 totals 14 residues. Germline V gene sequence: CDR1 MNHEY, CDR2 SMNVEV (reference sequence). In DNA, the CDR3 is TGTGCCAGCAGTTCCTCGACAGGGGTACGGGAGCAGTTCTTC. Its protein product is CASSSSTGVREQFF.

Only a few counts were recorded for this clone. The rearrangement uses TRBV28 and TRBJ2-7, with TRBD1 matching 9 bases. This CDR3 is built from 13 residues. CDR1 is MDHEN, CDR2 SYDVKM, per germline. The V segment lost 3 bases and the J segment 6 bases; nucleotides outside the gene matches: 3. The CDR3 loop is CASSFGTGREQYF. DNA for the CDR3: TGTGCCAGCAGTTTTGGGACAGGGCGCGAGCAGTACTTC.

This chain uses TRBV29-1 with TRBJ1-2, with TRBD1 as a possible D gene (6 bases). Germline CDR1 SQVTM, CDR2 ANQGSEA. The CDR3 covers 11 residues. V lost 6 bases and J 6 bases, leaving 11 bases between the germline ends. CDR3 DNA sequence: TGCAGCGTCGAGGGGGGGGATGGCTACACCTTC. This gives the protein CSVEGGDGYTF.

The rearrangement uses TRBV2 and TRBJ2-7, with 10 bases lining up with TRBD2. The V gene's germline CDR1 is SNHLY and CDR2 FYNNEI. Trimming at V came to 8 bases and at J to 6 bases, leaving 10 bases not matched to a gene. This CDR3 region has 14 residues. CDR3 loop: CASPGLAGAGEQYF. CDR3 nucleotides: TGTGCCAGCCCTGGGCTAGCGGGGGCCGGCGAGCAGTACTTC.

The CDR3 loop is CASSVFSGVNEQFF. The CDR3 region has the DNA TGTGCCAGTAGTGTGTTCTCTGGGGTCAATGAGCAGTTCTTC. The V call is TRBV19, the J call TRBJ2-1, with D uncertain. The CDR3 covers 14 residues. The germline V and J ends were trimmed by 5 bases and 6 bases, with 14 bases remaining between them. CDR1 and CDR2 from the germline V gene are LNHDA and SQIVND (reference sequence).

The rearrangement uses TRBV5-1 and TRBJ1-2; D perhaps matches TRBD1 (5 bases). The V end lost 4 bases, the J end lost 3 bases, and 13 bases lay between the germline ends. The germline V gene encodes CDR1 SGHRS and CDR2 YFSETQ. The CDR3 totals 14 residues. CDR3 region: CASSPISRDYGYTF. The CDR3 bases are TGCGCCAGCAGCCCCATTTCCAGGGACTATGGCTACACCTTC.